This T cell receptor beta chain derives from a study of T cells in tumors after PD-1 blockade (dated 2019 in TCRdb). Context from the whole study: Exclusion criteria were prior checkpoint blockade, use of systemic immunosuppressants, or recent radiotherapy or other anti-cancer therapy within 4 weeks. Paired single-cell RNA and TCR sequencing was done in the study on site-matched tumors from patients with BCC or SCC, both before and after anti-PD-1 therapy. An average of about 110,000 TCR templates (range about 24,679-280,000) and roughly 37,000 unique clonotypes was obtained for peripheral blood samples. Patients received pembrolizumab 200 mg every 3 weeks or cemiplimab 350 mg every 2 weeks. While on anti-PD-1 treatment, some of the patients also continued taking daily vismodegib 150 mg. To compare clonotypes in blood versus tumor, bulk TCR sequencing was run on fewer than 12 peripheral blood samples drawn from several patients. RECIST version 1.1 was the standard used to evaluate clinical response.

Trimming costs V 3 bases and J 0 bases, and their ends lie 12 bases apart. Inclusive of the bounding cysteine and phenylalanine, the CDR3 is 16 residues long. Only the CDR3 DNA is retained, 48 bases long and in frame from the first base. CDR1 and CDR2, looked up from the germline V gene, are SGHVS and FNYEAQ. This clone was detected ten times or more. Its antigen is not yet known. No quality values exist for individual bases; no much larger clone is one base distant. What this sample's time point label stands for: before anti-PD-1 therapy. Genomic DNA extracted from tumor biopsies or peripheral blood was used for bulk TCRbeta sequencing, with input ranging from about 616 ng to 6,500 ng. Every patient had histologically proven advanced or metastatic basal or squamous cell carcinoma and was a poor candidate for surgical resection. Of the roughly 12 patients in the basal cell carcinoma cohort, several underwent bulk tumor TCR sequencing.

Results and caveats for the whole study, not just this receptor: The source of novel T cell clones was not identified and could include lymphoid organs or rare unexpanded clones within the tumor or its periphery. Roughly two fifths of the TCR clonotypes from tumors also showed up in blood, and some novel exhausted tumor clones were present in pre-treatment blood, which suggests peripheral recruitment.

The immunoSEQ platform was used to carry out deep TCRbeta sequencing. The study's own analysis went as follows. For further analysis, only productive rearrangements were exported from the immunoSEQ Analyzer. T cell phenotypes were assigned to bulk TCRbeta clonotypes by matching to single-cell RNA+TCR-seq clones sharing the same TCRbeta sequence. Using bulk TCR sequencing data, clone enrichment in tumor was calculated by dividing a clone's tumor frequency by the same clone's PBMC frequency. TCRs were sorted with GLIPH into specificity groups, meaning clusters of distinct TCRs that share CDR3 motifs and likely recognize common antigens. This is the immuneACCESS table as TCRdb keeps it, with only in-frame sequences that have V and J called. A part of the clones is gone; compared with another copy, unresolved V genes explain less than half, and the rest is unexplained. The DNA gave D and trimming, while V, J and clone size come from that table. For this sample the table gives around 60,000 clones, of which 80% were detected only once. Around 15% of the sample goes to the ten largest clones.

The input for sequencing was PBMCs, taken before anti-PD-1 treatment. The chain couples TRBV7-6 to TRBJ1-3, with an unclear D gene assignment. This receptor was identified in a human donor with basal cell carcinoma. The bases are TGTGCCAGCAGCTTCGATCGGGTCCCCTCTGGAAACACCATATATTTT. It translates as CASSFDRVPSGNTIYF.